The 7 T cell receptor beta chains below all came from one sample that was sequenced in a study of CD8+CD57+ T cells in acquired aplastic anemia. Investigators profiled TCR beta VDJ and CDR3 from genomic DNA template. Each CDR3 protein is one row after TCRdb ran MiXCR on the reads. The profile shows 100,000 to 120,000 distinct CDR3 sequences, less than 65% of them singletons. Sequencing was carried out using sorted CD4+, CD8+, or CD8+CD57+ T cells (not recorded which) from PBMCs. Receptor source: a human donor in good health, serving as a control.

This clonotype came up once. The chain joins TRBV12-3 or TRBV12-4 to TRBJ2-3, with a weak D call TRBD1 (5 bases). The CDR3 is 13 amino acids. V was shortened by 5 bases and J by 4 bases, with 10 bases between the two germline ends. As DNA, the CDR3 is TGTGCCAGCAGTGCTGGGGCTCCAGATACGCAGTATTTT. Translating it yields CASSAGAPDTQYF.

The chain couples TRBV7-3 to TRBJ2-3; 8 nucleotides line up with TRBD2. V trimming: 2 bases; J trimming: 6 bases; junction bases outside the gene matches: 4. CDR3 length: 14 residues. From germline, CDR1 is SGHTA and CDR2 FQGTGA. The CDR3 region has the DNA TGTGCCAGCAGCTTAGCGGGAGGTATTGATACGCAGTATTTT. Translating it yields CASSLAGGIDTQYF.

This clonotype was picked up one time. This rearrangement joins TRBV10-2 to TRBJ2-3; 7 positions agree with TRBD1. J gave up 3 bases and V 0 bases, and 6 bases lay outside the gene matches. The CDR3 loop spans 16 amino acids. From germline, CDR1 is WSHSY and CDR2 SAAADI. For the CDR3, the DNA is TGCGCCAGCAGTGAGTCGACAGGGAAGGGGACAGATACGCAGTATTTT. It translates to CASSESTGKGTDTQYF.

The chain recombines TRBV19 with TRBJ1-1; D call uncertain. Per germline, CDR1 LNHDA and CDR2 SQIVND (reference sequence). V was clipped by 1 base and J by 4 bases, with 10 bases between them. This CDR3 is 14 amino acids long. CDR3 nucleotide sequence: TGTGCCAGTAGTATAGGAGAGACGAGCACTGAAGCTTTCTTT. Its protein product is CASSIGETSTEAFF.

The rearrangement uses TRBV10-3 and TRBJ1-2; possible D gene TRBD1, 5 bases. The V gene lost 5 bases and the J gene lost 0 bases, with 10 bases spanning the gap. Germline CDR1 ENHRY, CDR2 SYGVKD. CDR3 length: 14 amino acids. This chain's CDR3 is CAISQQAANYGYTF. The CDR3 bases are TGTGCCATCAGTCAACAGGCTGCTAACTATGGCTACACCTTC.

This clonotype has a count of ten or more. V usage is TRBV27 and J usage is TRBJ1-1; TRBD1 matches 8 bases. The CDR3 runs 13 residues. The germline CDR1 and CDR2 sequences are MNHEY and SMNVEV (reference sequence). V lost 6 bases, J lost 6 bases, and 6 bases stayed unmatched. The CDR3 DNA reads TGTGCCAGCAGCTACGGACAGGGCGCTGAAGCTTTCTTT. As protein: CASSYGQGAEAFF.

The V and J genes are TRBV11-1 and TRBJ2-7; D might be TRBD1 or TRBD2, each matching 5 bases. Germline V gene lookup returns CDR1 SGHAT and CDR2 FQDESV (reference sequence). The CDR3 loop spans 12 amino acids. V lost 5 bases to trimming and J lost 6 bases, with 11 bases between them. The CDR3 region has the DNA TGTGCCAGCAGCCCCCGAGGGACCGAGCAGTACTTC. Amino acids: CASSPRGTEQYF.